A single sample is the source of the 10 T cell receptor beta chains below, sequenced in a study of vaccination effects on CD4 cells after COVID-19. Sequencing was performed with immunoSEQ multiplex PCR; in TCRdb, only in-frame clones are kept and a portion is missing. The sample yields tens of thousands of clones, around 70% seen once. The culture ran for nine to ten days, and then CD4+ T cells were isolated. Participants each got two BNT162b2 or mRNA-1273 vaccine doses. The antigens for these receptors are not known. The sample was CD4+ T cells from PBMCs cultured without peptide, taken after COVID-19 vaccination. These receptors were obtained from a human donor who received a COVID-19 vaccine.

This chain connects TRBV7-2 to TRBJ2-7, with 8 positions matching TRBD1. The length of the CDR3 is 13 residues. Germline V gene data show CDR1 as SGHTA and CDR2 as FQGNSA. The trim removed 5 bases at V and 5 bases at J, leaving 5 bases unmatched. In DNA form, the CDR3 reads TGTGCCAGCAGCCAGGGGGCGCTAGACGAGCAGTACGTC. It specifies CASSQGALDEQYV.

The V gene is TRBV24-1, the J gene TRBJ2-5, with 9 positions matching TRBD2. Germline V CDR1 and CDR2: KGHDR, SFDVKD. This CDR3 spans 16 amino acids. The trim removed 3 bases at V and 4 bases at J, leaving 8 bases unmatched. DNA of the CDR3: TGTGCCACCAGTGATGGAAGCGGGGGGATGGGAGAGACCCAGTACTTC. It codes for CATSDGSGGMGETQYF.

The sample holds a few counts of this clone. Here the CDR3 reads CASSEMGQGNTGELFF. As DNA, the CDR3 is TGTGCCAGCTCGGAGATGGGACAGGGAAACACCGGGGAGCTGTTTTTT. The chain carries TRBV18 and TRBJ2-2; 9 nucleotides line up with TRBD1. This CDR3 has 16 residues. CDR1 and CDR2 from the germline V gene are KGHSH and LQKENI. Trimming at V came to 6 bases and at J to 2 bases, leaving 7 bases not matched to a gene. The full variable domain, completed using reference TRBV18 and TRBJ2-2, is NAGVMQNPRHLVRRRGQEARLRCSPMKGHSHVYWYRQLPEEGLKFMVYLQKENIIDESGMPKERFSAEFPKEGPSILRIQQVVRGDSAAYFCASSEMGQGNTGELFFGEGSRLTVL.

A single count supports this clone. The chain recombines TRBV9 with TRBJ1-1, with D possibly being TRBD1 (5 bases). This CDR3 has 14 amino acids. Germline lookup yields CDR1 SGDLS and CDR2 YYNGEE. V was pared by 0 bases and J by 2 bases, with 8 bases between. CDR3 in DNA: TGTGCCAGCAGCGTAGGGACACCAAACACTGAAGCTTTCTTT. Residues: CASSVGTPNTEAFF. Combining the CDR3 with reference TRBV9 and TRBJ1-1 gives the whole variable domain DSGVTQTPKHLITATGQRVTLRCSPRSGDLSVYWYQQSLDQGLQFLIQYYNGEERAKGNILERFSAQQFPDLHSELNLSSLELGDSALYFCASSVGTPNTEAFFGQGTRLTVV.

The genes are TRBV14 and TRBJ1-1; TRBD1 aligns across 7 bases. The CDR3 extends over 13 amino acids. V dropped 5 bases and J dropped 3; count of bases not matched to a gene: 3. Germline V gives CDR1 SGHDN, CDR2 FVKESK. CDR3 sequence reads: CASSRDRDTEAFF. The CDR3 DNA follows: TGTGCCAGCAGCAGAGACAGGGACACTGAAGCTTTCTTT.

The chain carries TRBV11-1 and TRBJ2-5; perhaps TRBD2 as D (6 bases). V was trimmed by 1 base and J by 4 bases, leaving 16 bases between them. The CDR3 is made up of 16 amino acids. Germline CDR1 is SGHAT and CDR2 is FQDESV (reference sequence). The CDR3 spells CASSLGGLPKGETQYF. CDR3 nucleotides: TGTGCCAGCAGCTTAGGAGGACTACCCAAGGGAGAGACCCAGTACTTC.

This clone occurred a few times. The chain combines TRBV7-9 with TRBJ1-5, with unresolved D. V was pared by 1 base and J by 4 bases, with 8 bases between. The CDR3 runs to 14 residues. CDR1 and CDR2 (germline): SEHNR, FQNEAQ (reference sequence). CDR3 region: CASSLGGGNQPQHF. CDR3 sequence (DNA): TGTGCCAGCAGCTTAGGTGGAGGGAATCAGCCCCAGCATTTT.

The chain uses TRBV20-1 and TRBJ2-7, with a weak D call TRBD1 (6 bases). CDR1 is DFQATT, CDR2 SNEGSKA, per germline (reference sequence). This CDR3 contains 11 residues. The V end lost 4 bases, the J end lost 4 bases, and 8 bases lay between the germline ends. The chain's CDR3 is CSAKDRYEQYV. CDR3 coding DNA: TGCAGTGCTAAGGACAGATACGAGCAGTACGTC.

V and J are TRBV2 and TRBJ1-5, with D perhaps matching TRBD1 (5 bases). V shed 2 bases and J shed 2 bases, with 13 bases lying between them. The CDR3 sequence is 16 residues long. Germline V gene data show CDR1 as SNHLY and CDR2 as FYNNEI. The CDR3: CASSEWGQGGNQPQHF. CDR3 sequence (DNA): TGTGCCAGCAGTGAATGGGGCCAGGGTGGCAATCAGCCCCAGCATTTT.

The chain couples TRBV3-1 (or the pseudogene TRBV3-2) to TRBJ1-3, with 11 nucleotides matching TRBD1. V was pared by 5 bases and J by 1 base, with 13 bases of the junction left unmatched. Per germline, CDR1 LGHDT and CDR2 YNNKEL (reference sequence). The CDR3 is made up of 19 amino acids. The CDR3 protein is CASSILRTGGHPSGNTIYF. In nucleotides, the CDR3 is TGTGCCAGCAGCATCCTGAGGACAGGGGGCCATCCTTCTGGAAACACCATATATTTT.